The 14 T cell receptor beta chains given below trace back to one sample, sequenced in a study of blood T cell repertoires in COVID-19. Clones were read by immunoSEQ multiplex PCR, and TCRdb kept only the in-frame ones, dropping some. The data show 100,000 to 130,000 clones, about two thirds seen once. Sequenced input: peripheral blood. The receptors come from a woman aged 40 to 50 with acute or convalescent COVID-19.

Ten or more counts support this clone. The genes are TRBV28 and TRBJ1-3, with D hard to call. With 5 bases removed from V and 3 bases from J, the gap between germline ends came to 5 bases. The CDR3 extends over 12 amino acids. The germline CDR1 and CDR2 sequences are MDHEN and SYDVKM. For the CDR3, the DNA is TGTGCCAGCAGTCCCCTTGGAAACACCATATATTTT. Its protein product is CASSPLGNTIYF.

The chain uses TRBV12-3 or TRBV12-4 and TRBJ1-1; weak D call: TRBD1 (5 bases). Between the trimmed V and J ends, which lost 2 bases and 10 bases, there was a span of 14 bases. CDR3 length: 13 amino acids. The CDR3 coding sequence is TGTGCCAGCAGTTTACAGGCTACGGGGGGAGCTTTCTTT. It translates to CASSLQATGGAFF.

This sequence joins TRBV24-1 and TRBJ2-1; tentatively, D is TRBD2 (5 bases). The CDR3 covers 18 residues. Germline V gene lookup returns CDR1 KGHDR and CDR2 SFDVKD. The ends were cut back, 4 bases at V and 3 bases at J, with 21 bases in the middle. The CDR3 coding sequence is TGTGCCACCAGTGACCCACAGTCATCTAATCGGGACTACAATGAGCAGTTCTTC. Protein: CATSDPQSSNRDYNEQFF.

The chain carries TRBV12-3 or TRBV12-4 and TRBJ1-1, with D possibly TRBD1 on 6 matching bases. The CDR3 spans 13 residues. V shed 5 bases and J shed 5 bases, with 12 bases lying between them. The DNA for the CDR3 is TGTGCCAGCAGTCCTGGAAGGGGGACTGAAGCTTTCTTT. This translates into CASSPGRGTEAFF.

This chain uses TRBV6-5 with TRBJ1-1; D perhaps matches TRBD1 (6 bases). The CDR3 is 14 residues long. Trimming took 7 bases from V and 3 from J, leaving 15 bases between them. Germline CDR1 reads MNHEY; CDR2 reads SVGAGI. The CDR3 here is CASTTGTSDTEAFF. CDR3 sequence (DNA): TGTGCCAGCACAACAGGGACGTCGGACACTGAAGCTTTCTTT.

CDR3 residues: CASSFGVTSGGHAKNIQYF. CDR3 nucleotide sequence: TGTGCCAGCAGTTTTGGGGTGACTAGCGGGGGACACGCCAAAAACATTCAGTACTTC. The rearrangement joins TRBV28 to TRBJ2-4; 12 bases line up with TRBD2. From germline, CDR1 is MDHEN and CDR2 SYDVKM. This CDR3 has 19 amino acids. V shed 3 bases and J 1 base; nucleotides not matched to a gene: 10.

This chain uses TRBV10-3 with TRBJ2-3; no clear D. The germline gives CDR1 ENHRY, CDR2 SYGVKD. Trimming took 6 bases from V and 1 from J, leaving 8 bases between them. This CDR3 has 13 amino acids. This chain's CDR3 is CAISLGGTDTQYF. The CDR3 DNA sequence: TGTGCCATCAGCTTAGGAGGCACAGATACGCAGTATTTT.

The V and J genes are TRBV3-1 (or the pseudogene TRBV3-2) and TRBJ2-5; 11 nucleotides align to TRBD2. Trimming cost V 1 base and J 5 bases; bases outside gene matches: 9. Germline lookup yields CDR1 LGHDT and CDR2 YNNKEL (reference sequence). The CDR3 totals 17 residues. The CDR3 sequence: CASSQGTSGGPRETQYF. Written as DNA, the CDR3 is TGTGCCAGCAGCCAAGGTACTAGCGGGGGCCCGAGGGAGACCCAGTACTTC.

There are many counts of this clone. This rearrangement joins TRBV7-2 to TRBJ2-7, with D perhaps matching TRBD2 (6 bases). Looked up from germline, CDR1 is SGHTA and CDR2 is FQGNSA. The CDR3 extends over 13 amino acids. The V gene lost 1 base and the J gene lost 5 bases, with 9 bases spanning the gap. CDR3 sequence reads: CASSLGGEHEQYF. DNA for the CDR3: TGTGCCAGCAGCTTAGGGGGGGAACACGAGCAGTACTTC.

The chain combines TRBV9 with TRBJ1-5; D unclear. V gave up 0 bases and J gave up 5 bases, with 9 bases separating them. Germline V gene data show CDR1 as SGDLS and CDR2 as YYNGEE. There are 14 residues in the CDR3. DNA for the CDR3: TGTGCCAGCAGCGTAGGGGCAACTGATCAGCCCCAGCATTTT. It translates to CASSVGATDQPQHF.

This clone was found once. This chain links TRBV29-1 with TRBJ2-3; D may be TRBD2 (6 bases). From germline, CDR1 is SQVTM and CDR2 ANQGSEA. Trimming removed 5 bases at V and 0 bases at J, with 9 bases between. This CDR3 has 13 amino acids. This chain's CDR3 is CSVTGTSTDTQYF. The CDR3 nucleotides read TGCAGCGTTACCGGGACTAGCACAGATACGCAGTATTTT.

The chain combines TRBV3-1 (or the pseudogene TRBV3-2) with TRBJ1-2, with TRBD1 as a possible D gene (6 bases). Trimming pared 1 base from V and 3 bases from J, leaving 6 bases between. The germline gives CDR1 LGHDT, CDR2 YNNKEL (reference sequence). The CDR3 runs to 13 residues. CDR3: CASSQGTDYGYTF. Here the CDR3 DNA reads TGTGCCAGCAGCCAAGGGACAGACTATGGCTACACCTTC.

The CDR3, as DNA: TGTGCCAGCAGTTTAGACCCCAGGGTCCAGCCCCAGCATTTT. It is translated as CASSLDPRVQPQHF. The genes are TRBV28 and TRBJ1-5; a weak D match, TRBD1 (5 bases). The CDR3 sequence is 14 residues long. Trimming removed 2 bases from V and 7 bases from J, with 12 bases in between. Looked up from germline, CDR1 is MDHEN and CDR2 is SYDVKM.

The rearrangement joins TRBV7-2 to TRBJ1-2, with D possibly TRBD1 on 6 matching bases. In germline, CDR1 is SGHTA, CDR2 FQGNSA. This CDR3 comprises 12 residues. Trimming took 11 bases from V and 4 from J, leaving 14 bases between them. The CDR3 sequence: CAAGDIGYGYTF. CDR3 in DNA: TGTGCCGCTGGGGACATTGGCTATGGCTACACCTTC.